The clone carrying this T cell receptor beta chain was recorded at least ten times. Its target is unknown. These data belong to a study of response to subunit inactivated influenza vaccine. Regarding the study as a whole: It was the authors' suggestion that each seasonal influenza vaccination recruits few new T cells.

The CDR3 totals 13 residues. The V segment lost 2 bases and the J segment 3 bases; nucleotides outside the gene matches: 3. In germline, CDR1 is GTSNPN, CDR2 SVGIG (reference sequence). A single record per CDR3 protein comes from TCRdb applying MiXCR to the RT-PCR reads. The table has around 580,000 distinct CDR3 sequences, about 10% seen once. The material was PBMCs from blood, obtained on the day of vaccination. V gene TRBV30 combines with J gene TRBJ1-1, with 7 bases lining up with TRBD1. This clonotype originated in a man in his forties or fifties who received an inactivated influenza vaccine. CDR3 region: CAWSRTGDTEAFF. For the CDR3, the DNA is TGTGCCTGGAGTAGGACAGGAGACACTGAAGCTTTCTTT.